These T cell receptor beta chains were read from a single sample in a study of blood T cell repertoires in COVID-19. Assay used: immunoSEQ multiplex PCR; TCRdb lists only in-frame clones, some missing. The sample yields approximately 200,000 clones, over 75% seen once. Source material: PBMCs or T cells enriched from blood (not recorded which). Every receptor here comes from a man aged 30 to 45 in a cohort exposed to, infected with or recovered from COVID-19 (not recorded which). Each CDR3 is given with its conserved first and last residue. D genes are given only for firm matches. Clone size is stated in some rows and not others, as once, few, many or a class when expanded.

>NA|TRBJ2-4|TRBV6-2/TRBV6-3|TRBD1
TGTGCCAGCAGTTACATTGGACAGGGGGCCCCCCGGTTTGGAAACATTCAGTACTTC
CASSYIGQGAPRFGNIQYF
>NA|TRBJ2-1|TRBV6-5|TRBD2
TGTGCCAGTTCCTGGACTAGTGGATACGGTGAGCAGTTCTTC
CASSWTSGYGEQFF
>NA|TRBJ1-2|TRBV6-1|TRBD1
TGTGCCAGCAGTGATCGAGACAGGGGGTTCTATGGCTACACCTTC
CASSDRDRGFYGYTF
>NA|TRBJ2-5|TRBV6-5|NA
TGTGCCAGCAGTTATGGAGGCCCAGAGACCCAGTACTTC
CASSYGGPETQYF
>few|TRBJ2-2|TRBV12-5|NA
TGTGCTAGTGGTTTAGGGGCGGACGGGGAGCTGTTTTTT
CASGLGADGELFF
>NA|TRBJ2-1|TRBV7-3|NA
TGTGCCAGCAGCTCCCAACTAGACAATGAGCAGTTCTTC
CASSSQLDNEQFF
>once|TRBJ2-1|TRBV5-1|TRBD2
TGCGCCAGCAGCTGGACCGGCGGGAGTTCCTACAATGAGCAGTTCTTC
CASSWTGGSSYNEQFF
>once|TRBJ1-2|TRBV28|TRBD1
TGTGCCAGCAGTAAACAGGGGACCTATGGCTACACCTTC
CASSKQGTYGYTF
>NA|TRBJ2-4|TRBV18|TRBD1
TGTGCCAGCTCACCACCGCCCCAAGACAGGGCTGTCAAAAACATTCAGTACTTC
CASSPPPQDRAVKNIQYF
>NA|TRBJ2-4|TRBV6-5|TRBD2
TGTGCCAGCAGACCTCTAGCGGGAGGGCCCGGCATTCAGTACTTC
CASRPLAGGPGIQYF
>NA|TRBJ1-2|TRBV5-6|NA
TGTGCCAGCAGCTTGGAGGGCAGGGTGGCCTATGGCTACACCTTC
CASSLEGRVAYGYTF
>NA|TRBJ2-7|TRBV5-4|TRBD1
TGTGCCAGCAGCTCAGGCGGGACAGGGGGCTACGAGCAGTACTTC
CASSSGGTGGYEQYF
>few|TRBJ1-4|TRBV6-1|NA
TGTGCCAGCAGTGAAGGGGGAGGGTCCTATGAAAAACTGTTTTTT
CASSEGGGSYEKLFF
>NA|TRBJ1-3|TRBV10-3|NA
TGTGCCATCAGTGAGGCAGGGGTCGGAAACACCATATATTTT
CAISEAGVGNTIYF
>NA|TRBJ2-7|TRBV28|NA
TGTGCCAGCAGTAGGTCGACTATGTACGAGCAGTACTTC
CASSRSTMYEQYF
>NA|TRBJ2-4|TRBV6-2/TRBV6-3|NA
TGTGCCAGCAGTTGGGAAGGGAGAGCCAAAAACATTCAGTACTTC
CASSWEGRAKNIQYF
>few|TRBJ2-1|TRBV7-6|TRBD1
TGTGCCAGCAGCTTGGAACAACAGGGGAGTGAGCAGTTCTTC
CASSLEQQGSEQFF
>NA|TRBJ2-5|TRBV27|TRBD2
TGTGCCAGCAGTTTATTGGGGGGACTAGCAGGAGAGACCCAGTACTTC
CASSLLGGLAGETQYF
>many|TRBJ1-5|TRBV27|NA
TGTGCCAGCAGTCCTCCAGGGGATCAGCCCCAGCATTTT
CASSPPGDQPQHF
>NA|TRBJ2-5|TRBV28|NA
TGTGCCAGCAGTTTATTGTTCAGCGAAGCCCAAAATTGGCACCAAGAGACCCAGTACTTC
CASSLLFSEAQNWHQETQYF
>NA|TRBJ2-1|TRBV28|TRBD2
TGTGCCAGCAGTTCAACAAGACTAGCGGGTAGCTCCTACAATGAGCAGTTCTTC
CASSSTRLAGSSYNEQFF
>NA|TRBJ1-5|TRBV19|NA
TGTGCCAGTAGTACCGACAGGAATCAGCCCCAGCATTTT
CASSTDRNQPQHF
>NA|TRBJ2-1|TRBV19|NA
TGTGCCACTAACGGGGGATACAATGAGCAGTTCTTC
CATNGGYNEQFF
>NA|TRBJ2-2|TRBV19|TRBD1
TGTGCCAGTGGTAGGCAGGGGGCTAACACCGGGGAGCTGTTTTTT
CASGRQGANTGELFF
>once|TRBJ2-3|TRBV29-1|NA
TGCAGCGTCCTTAGGGGGGGACCACGCACAGATACGCAGTATTTT
CSVLRGGPRTDTQYF
>NA|TRBJ1-1|TRBV5-6|NA
TGTGCCAGCAGCTTCGCAGGGGACGCTGAAGCTTTCTTT
CASSFAGDAEAFF
>NA|TRBJ2-1|TRBV24-1|NA
TGTGCCACCAGTGATTCCCTTACGGTATCCGTCCCACCTTCCTACAATGAGCAGTTCTTC
CATSDSLTVSVPPSYNEQFF
>NA|TRBJ2-1|TRBV7-3|TRBD2
TGTGCCAGCAGCTTAAATGCGGCTAGCGGGAGGGCCAATGAGCAGTTCTTC
CASSLNAASGRANEQFF
>few|TRBJ2-7|TRBV6-5|NA
TGTGCCAGCAGTTACTCGACCCCAGGGTACGAGCAGTACTTC
CASSYSTPGYEQYF
>NA|TRBJ2-5|TRBV9|NA
TGTGCCAGCAGCGTAAATCCAGGGGGGGAGACCCAGTACTTC
CASSVNPGGETQYF
>NA|TRBJ2-3|TRBV7-3|TRBD2
TGTGCCAGCAGCTTGGGACTAGCGGATACGCAGTATTTT
CASSLGLADTQYF
>NA|TRBJ2-7|TRBV5-1|NA
TGCGCCAGCAGCTTCACTTCCTACGAGCAGTACTTC
CASSFTSYEQYF
>once|TRBJ2-2|TRBV28|NA
TGTGCCAGCAGTTTTTCGTCGACAAACACCGGGGAGCTGTTTTTT
CASSFSSTNTGELFF
>few|TRBJ1-4|TRBV18|NA
TGTGCCAGCTCACCAACCCTGGCGCAGGGAACCTTAATCCGGAATGAAAAACTGTTTTTT
CASSPTLAQGTLIRNEKLFF
>NA|TRBJ1-1|TRBV4-1|NA
TGCGCCAGCAGCCAAGCTGGGCTACGGGACTCTTTGAACACTGAAGCTTTCTTT
CASSQAGLRDSLNTEAFF
>NA|TRBJ1-3|TRBV7-3|NA
TGTGCCAGCAGCCCCCAACTTAGGGGATCTGGAAACACCATATATTTT
CASSPQLRGSGNTIYF
>NA|TRBJ2-5|TRBV28|TRBD2
TGTGCCAGCAGTTTAGGGACTAGCGGGAAAGAGACCCAGTACTTC
CASSLGTSGKETQYF
>NA|TRBJ1-5|TRBV18|NA
TGTGCCAGCTCACCATCGCGGCAGGGGAATCAGCCCCAGCATTTT
CASSPSRQGNQPQHF
>few|TRBJ2-1|TRBV7-9|TRBD2
TGTGCCAGCAGCTTAGCGCCCGCGGGACTAGCGGCGTACAATGAGCAGTTCTTC
CASSLAPAGLAAYNEQFF
>NA|TRBJ1-2|TRBV6-5|TRBD1
TGTGCCAGCAGTTCACGACAGGGAAAGGGGACCTATGGCTACACCTTC
CASSSRQGKGTYGYTF